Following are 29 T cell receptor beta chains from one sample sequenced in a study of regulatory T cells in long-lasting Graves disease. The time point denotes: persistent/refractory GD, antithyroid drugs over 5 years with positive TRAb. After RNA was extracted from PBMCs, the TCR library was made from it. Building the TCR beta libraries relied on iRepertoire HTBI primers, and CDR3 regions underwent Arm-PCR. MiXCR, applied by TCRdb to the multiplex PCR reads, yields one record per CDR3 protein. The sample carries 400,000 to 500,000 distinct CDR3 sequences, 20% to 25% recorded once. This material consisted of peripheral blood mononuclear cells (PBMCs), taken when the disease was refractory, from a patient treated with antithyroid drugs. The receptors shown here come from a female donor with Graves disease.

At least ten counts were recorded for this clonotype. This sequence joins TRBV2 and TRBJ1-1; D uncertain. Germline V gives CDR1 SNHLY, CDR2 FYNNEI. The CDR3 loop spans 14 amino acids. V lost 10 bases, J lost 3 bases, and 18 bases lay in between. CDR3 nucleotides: TGTGCCACCTCCCCGTCCGAAGGTTACACTGAAGCTTTCTTT. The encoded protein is CATSPSEGYTEAFF.

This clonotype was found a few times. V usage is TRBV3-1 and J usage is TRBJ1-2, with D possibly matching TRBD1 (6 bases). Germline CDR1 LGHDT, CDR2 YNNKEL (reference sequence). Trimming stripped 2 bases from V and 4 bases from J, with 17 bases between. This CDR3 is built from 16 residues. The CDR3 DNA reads TGTGCCAGCAGCCAATTCTCGGGGGCTAGTATCTATGGCTACACCTTC. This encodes CASSQFSGASIYGYTF.

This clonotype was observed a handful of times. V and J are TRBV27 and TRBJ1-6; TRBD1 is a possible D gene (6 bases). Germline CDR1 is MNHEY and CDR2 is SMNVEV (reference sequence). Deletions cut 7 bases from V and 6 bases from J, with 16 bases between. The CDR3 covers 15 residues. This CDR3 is CASTLYSGVNSPLHF. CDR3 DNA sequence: TGTGCCAGCACCTTATATTCAGGGGTTAATTCACCCCTCCACTTT.

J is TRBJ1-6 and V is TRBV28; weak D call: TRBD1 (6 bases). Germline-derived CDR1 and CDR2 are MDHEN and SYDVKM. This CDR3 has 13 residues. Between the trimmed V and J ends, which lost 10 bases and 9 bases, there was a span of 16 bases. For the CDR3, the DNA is TGTGCCATCCGGGGGGGCGCCGGTTCACCCCTCCACTTT. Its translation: CAIRGGAGSPLHF.

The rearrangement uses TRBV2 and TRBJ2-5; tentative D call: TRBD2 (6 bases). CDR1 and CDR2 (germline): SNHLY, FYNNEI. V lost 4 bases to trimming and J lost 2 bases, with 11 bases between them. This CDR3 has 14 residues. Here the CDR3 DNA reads TGTGCCAGCAGTGTTGGGGACTTGCAAGAGACCCAGTACTTC. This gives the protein CASSVGDLQETQYF.

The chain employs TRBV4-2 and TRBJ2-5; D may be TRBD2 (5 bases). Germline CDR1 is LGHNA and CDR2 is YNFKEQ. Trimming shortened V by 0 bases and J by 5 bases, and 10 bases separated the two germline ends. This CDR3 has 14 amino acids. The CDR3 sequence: CASSQEISEETQYF. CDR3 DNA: TGTGCCAGCAGCCAAGAAATTAGCGAGGAGACCCAGTACTTC.

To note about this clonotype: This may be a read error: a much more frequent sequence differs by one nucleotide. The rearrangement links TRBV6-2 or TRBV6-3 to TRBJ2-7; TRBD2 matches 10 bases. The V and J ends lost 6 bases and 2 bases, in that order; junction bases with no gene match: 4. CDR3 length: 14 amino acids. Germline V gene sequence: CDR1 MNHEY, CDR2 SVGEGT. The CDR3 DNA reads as TGTGCCAGCAGGTCTAGCGGGAGTACCTACGAGCAGTACTTC. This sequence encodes CASRSSGSTYEQYF.

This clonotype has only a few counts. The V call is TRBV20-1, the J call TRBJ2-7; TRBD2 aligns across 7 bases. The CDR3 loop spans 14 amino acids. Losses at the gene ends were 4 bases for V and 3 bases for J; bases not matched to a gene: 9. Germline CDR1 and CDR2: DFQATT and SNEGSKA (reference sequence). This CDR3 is CSANGEGSSYEQYF. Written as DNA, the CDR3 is TGCAGTGCTAACGGGGAGGGAAGTAGCTACGAGCAGTACTTC.

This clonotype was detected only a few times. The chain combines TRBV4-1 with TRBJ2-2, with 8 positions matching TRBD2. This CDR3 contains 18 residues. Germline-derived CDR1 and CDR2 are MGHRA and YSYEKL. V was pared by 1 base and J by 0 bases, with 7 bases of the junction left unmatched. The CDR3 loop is CASSQVFSGTSNTGELFF. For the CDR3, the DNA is TGCGCCAGCAGCCAAGTCTTTAGCGGGACCTCGAACACCGGGGAGCTGTTTTTT.

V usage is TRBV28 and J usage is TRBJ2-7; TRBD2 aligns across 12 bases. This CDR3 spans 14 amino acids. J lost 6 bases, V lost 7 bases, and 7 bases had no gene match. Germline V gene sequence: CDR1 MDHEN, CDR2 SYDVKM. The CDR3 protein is CASTPGTSGLEQYF. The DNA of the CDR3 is TGTGCCAGCACCCCCGGGACTAGCGGGCTCGAGCAGTACTTC. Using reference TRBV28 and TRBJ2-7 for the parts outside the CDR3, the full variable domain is DVKVTQSSRYLVKRTGEKVFLECVQDMDHENMFWYRQDPGLGLRLIYFSYDVKMKEKGDIPEGYSVSREKKERFSLILESASTNQTSMYLCASTPGTSGLEQYFGPGTRLTVT.

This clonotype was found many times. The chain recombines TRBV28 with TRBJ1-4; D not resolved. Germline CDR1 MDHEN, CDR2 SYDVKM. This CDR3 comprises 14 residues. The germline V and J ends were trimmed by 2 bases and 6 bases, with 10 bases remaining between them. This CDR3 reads CASSLKRLDEKLFF. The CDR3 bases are TGTGCCAGCAGTTTAAAGCGGTTAGATGAAAAACTGTTTTTT. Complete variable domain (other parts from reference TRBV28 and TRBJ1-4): DVKVTQSSRYLVKRTGEKVFLECVQDMDHENMFWYRQDPGLGLRLIYFSYDVKMKEKGDIPEGYSVSREKKERFSLILESASTNQTSMYLCASSLKRLDEKLFFGSGTQLSVL.

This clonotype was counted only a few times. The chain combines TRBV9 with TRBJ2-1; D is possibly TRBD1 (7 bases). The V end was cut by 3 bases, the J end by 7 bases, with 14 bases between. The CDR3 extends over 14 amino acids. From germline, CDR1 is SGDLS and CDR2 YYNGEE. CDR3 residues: CASSARTGGNEQFF. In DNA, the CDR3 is TGTGCCAGCAGCGCCCGGACAGGAGGGAATGAGCAGTTCTTC.

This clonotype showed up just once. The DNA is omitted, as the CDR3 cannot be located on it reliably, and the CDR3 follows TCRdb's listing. CDR3 protein: CASSFYICSASRDRTHEAFF. J is TRBJ1-1 and V is TRBV5-1; TRBD1 was called by the table and not checked on the DNA. The CDR3 spans 20 amino acids, including both terminal residues. Germline CDR1 is SGHRS and CDR2 is YFSETQ.

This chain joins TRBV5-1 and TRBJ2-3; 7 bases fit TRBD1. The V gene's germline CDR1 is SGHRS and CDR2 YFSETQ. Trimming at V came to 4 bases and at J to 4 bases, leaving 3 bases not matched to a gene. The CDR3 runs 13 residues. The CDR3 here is CASSMGQSDTQYF. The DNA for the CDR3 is TGCGCCAGCAGCATGGGACAGTCAGATACGCAGTATTTT.

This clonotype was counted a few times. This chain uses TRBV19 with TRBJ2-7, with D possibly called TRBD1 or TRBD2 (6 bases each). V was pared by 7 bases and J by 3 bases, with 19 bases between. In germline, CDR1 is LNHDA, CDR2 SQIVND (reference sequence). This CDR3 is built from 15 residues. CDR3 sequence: CASTSGGSSIYEQYF. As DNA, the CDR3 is TGTGCCAGTACCTCCGGGGGCAGTTCGATCTACGAGCAGTACTTC.

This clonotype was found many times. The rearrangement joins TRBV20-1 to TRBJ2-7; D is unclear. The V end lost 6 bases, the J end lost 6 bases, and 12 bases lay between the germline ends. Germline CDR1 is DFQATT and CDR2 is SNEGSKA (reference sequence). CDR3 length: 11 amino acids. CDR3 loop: CSAGTEVEQYF. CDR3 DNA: TGCAGTGCAGGCACAGAGGTCGAGCAGTACTTC.

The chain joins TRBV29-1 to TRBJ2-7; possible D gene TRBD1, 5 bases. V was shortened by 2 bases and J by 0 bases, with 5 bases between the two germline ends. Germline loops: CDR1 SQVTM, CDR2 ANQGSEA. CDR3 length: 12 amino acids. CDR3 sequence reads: CSVEQGSYEQYF. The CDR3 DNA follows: TGCAGCGTTGAACAGGGCTCCTACGAGCAGTACTTC.

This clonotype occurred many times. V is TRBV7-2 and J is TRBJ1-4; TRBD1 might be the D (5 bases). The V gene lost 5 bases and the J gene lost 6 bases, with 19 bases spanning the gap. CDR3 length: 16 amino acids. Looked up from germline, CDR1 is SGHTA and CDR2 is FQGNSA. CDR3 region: CASSNTYSGTYEKLFF. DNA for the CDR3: TGTGCCAGCAGCAATACCTACTCCGGGACCTATGAAAAACTGTTTTTT.

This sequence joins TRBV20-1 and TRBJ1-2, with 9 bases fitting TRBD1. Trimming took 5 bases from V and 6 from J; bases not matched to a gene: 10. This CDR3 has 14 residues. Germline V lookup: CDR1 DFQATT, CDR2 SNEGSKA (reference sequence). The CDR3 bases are TGCAGTGCTCAACCTAAGGGGACAGGGAATGGCTACACCTTC. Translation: CSAQPKGTGNGYTF.

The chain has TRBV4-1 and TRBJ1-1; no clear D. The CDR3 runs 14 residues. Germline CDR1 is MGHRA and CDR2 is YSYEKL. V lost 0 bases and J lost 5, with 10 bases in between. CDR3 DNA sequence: TGCGCCAGCAGCCAAGAAGGAGGGAGTACTGAAGCTTTCTTT. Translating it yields CASSQEGGSTEAFF.

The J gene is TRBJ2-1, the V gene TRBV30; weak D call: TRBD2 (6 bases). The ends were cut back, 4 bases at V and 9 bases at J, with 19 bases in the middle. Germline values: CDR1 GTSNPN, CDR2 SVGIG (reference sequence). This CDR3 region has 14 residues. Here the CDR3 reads CAWTSRGIGSEQFF. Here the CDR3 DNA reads TGTGCCTGGACCTCTCGCGGGATCGGGAGTGAGCAGTTCTTC.

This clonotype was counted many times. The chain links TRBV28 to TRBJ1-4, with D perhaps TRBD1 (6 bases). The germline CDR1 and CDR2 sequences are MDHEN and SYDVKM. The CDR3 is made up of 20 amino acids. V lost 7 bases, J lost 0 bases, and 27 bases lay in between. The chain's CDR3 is CASNPSIERQAASTNEKLFF. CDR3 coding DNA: TGTGCCAGCAATCCCTCAATTGAGAGACAGGCGGCTTCAACTAATGAAAAACTGTTTTTT.

The CDR3: CASSQDSGLYEQYF. In DNA form, the CDR3 reads TGCGCCAGCAGCCAAGATTCGGGACTTTACGAGCAGTACTTC. The chain employs TRBV4-1 and TRBJ2-7; tentative D call: TRBD2 (6 bases). Trimming cost V 0 bases and J 4 bases, with 10 bases left between them. Germline V CDR1 and CDR2: MGHRA, YSYEKL. The CDR3 is 14 residues long.

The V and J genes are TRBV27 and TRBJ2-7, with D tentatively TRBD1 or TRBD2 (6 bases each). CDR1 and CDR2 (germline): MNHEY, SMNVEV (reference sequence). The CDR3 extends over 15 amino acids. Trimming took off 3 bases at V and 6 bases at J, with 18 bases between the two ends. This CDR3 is CASSFDPRGLGEQYF. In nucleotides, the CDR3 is TGTGCCAGCAGTTTTGATCCACGGGGGCTAGGCGAGCAGTACTTC.

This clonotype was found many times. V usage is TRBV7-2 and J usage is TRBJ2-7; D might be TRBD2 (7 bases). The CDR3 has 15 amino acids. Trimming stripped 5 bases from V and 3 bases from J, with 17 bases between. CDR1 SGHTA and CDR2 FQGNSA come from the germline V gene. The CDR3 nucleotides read TGTGCCAGCAGCACAGCGGCGGGGGCGCGCTACGAGCAGTACTTC. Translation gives CASSTAAGARYEQYF. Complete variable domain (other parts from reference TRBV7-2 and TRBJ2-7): GAGVSQSPSNKVTEKGKDVELRCDPISGHTALYWYRQSLGQGLEFLIYFQGNSAPDKSGLPSDRFSAERTGGSVSTLTIQRTQQEDSAVYLCASSTAAGARYEQYFGPGTRLTVT.

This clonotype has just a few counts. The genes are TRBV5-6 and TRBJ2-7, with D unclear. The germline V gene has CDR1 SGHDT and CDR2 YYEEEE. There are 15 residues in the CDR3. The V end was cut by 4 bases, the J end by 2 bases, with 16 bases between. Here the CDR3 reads CASSPDPKRAYEQYF. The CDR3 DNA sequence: TGTGCCAGCAGCCCGGACCCCAAAAGGGCCTACGAGCAGTACTTC.

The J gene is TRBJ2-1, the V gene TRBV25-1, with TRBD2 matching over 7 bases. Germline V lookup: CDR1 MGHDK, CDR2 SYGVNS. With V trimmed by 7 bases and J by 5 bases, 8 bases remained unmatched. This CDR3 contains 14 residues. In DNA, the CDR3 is TGTGCCAGCACCCACTCCGCGGGAGACAATGAGCAGTTCTTC. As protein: CASTHSAGDNEQFF.

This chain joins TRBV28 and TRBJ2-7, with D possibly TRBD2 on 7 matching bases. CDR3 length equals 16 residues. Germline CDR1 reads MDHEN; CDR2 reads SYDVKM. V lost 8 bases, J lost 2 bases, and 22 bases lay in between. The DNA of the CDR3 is TGTGCCAGCGGACCCCCAGGGGTAGCGGGTACCTACGAGCAGTACTTC. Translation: CASGPPGVAGTYEQYF.

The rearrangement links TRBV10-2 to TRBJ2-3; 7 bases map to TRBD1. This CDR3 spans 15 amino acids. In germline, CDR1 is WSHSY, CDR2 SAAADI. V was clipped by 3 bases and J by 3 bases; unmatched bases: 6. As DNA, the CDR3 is TGCGCCAGCAGTGACGGGGACAGTGGGACAGATACGCAGTATTTT. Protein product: CASSDGDSGTDTQYF.